This TCR beta chain was found in a study of beta chain features in type 1 diabetes. Regarding the study as a whole: Shorter TCRB CDR3s, moderately but significantly so, were found in Type 1 diabetes patients in all four CD4+ subsets. Individuals with type 1 diabetes displayed fewer insertions and more deletions at VDJ junctions.

A sort by CD45RO/CCR7/CD25/CD127/CD95/CD27 yielded CD4+ naive, central memory, regulatory and stem cell-like memory cells. Post-sort purity exceeded 95% for all sorted populations. Germline V gene data show CDR1 as SGDLS and CDR2 as YYNGEE. The CDR3 runs to 13 residues. Trimming cost V 0 bases and J 4 bases, with 4 bases left between them. Expressed TCRB transcripts were sequenced, since all the RNA that had been isolated was reverse transcribed. Approximately 3.4 million reads, on average, came from each naive, central memory and regulatory T cell sample. The assay was immunoSEQ multiplex PCR, and TCRdb's table has in-frame clones only and misses some. In the table there are over 600,000 clones, 9.5% to 15% of which are singletons. The sample holds a few counts of this clone. Its antigen is currently unknown.

The V gene is TRBV9, the J gene TRBJ2-2; no firm D call. The material sequenced was naive CD4+ T cells from blood. This sequence was found in a man aged 25-45 years with type 1 diabetes. CDR3 coding DNA: TGTGCCAGCAGCGTAGTAGCCACCGGGGAGCTGTTTTTT. Its protein is CASSVVATGELFF.